This T cell receptor beta chain was sequenced during a study of blood T cell repertoires in COVID-19. J lost 6 bases, V lost 1 base, and 7 bases had no gene match. CDR3 length equals 16 residues. Germline CDR1 reads MNHNS; CDR2 reads SASEGT. TCRdb keeps only in-frame clones here, not all; method: immunoSEQ multiplex PCR. The data contain hundreds of thousands of clones, around 85% of them singletons. The chain recombines TRBV6-1 with TRBJ2-3; 10 bases are shared with TRBD2. The sequence came from a woman between 18 and 30 years old with acute or convalescent COVID-19. Sequencing was carried out using peripheral blood. The CDR3 region has the DNA TGTGCCAGCAGTGAAGTCAGCGGGGGGGCGGGGGATACGCAGTATTTT. It specifies CASSEVSGGAGDTQYF.